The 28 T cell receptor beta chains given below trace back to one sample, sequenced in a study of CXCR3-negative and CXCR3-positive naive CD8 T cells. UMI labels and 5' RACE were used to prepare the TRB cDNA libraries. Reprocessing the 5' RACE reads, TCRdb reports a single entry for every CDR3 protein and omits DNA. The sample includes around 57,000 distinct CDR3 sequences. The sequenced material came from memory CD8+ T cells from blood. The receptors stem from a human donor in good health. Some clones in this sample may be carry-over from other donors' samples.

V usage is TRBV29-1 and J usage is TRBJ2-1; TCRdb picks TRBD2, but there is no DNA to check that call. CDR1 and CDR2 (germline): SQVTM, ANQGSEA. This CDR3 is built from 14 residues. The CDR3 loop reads CSVEAGVGYNEQFF.

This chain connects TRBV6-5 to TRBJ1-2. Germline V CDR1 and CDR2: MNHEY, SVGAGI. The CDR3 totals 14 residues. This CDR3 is CASSKQGPSNGYTF.

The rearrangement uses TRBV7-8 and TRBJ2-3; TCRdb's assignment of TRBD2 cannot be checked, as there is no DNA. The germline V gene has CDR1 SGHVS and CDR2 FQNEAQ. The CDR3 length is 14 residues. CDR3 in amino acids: CASSEGREWDTQYF.

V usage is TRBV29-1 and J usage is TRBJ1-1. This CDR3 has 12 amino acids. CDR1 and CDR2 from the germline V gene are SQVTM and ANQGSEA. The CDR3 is CSVDKGLLGAFF.

CDR3 sequence reads: CASSLALGIQETQYF. The chain recombines TRBV7-9 with TRBJ2-5. The germline V gene encodes CDR1 SEHNR and CDR2 FQNEAQ (reference sequence). CDR3 length: 15 residues.

CDR3 in amino acids: CSAQTGVGEQYF. This sequence joins TRBV29-1 and TRBJ2-7; TCRdb returns TRBD1, unconfirmable since there is no DNA. Germline V lookup: CDR1 SQVTM, CDR2 ANQGSEA. The CDR3 totals 12 residues.

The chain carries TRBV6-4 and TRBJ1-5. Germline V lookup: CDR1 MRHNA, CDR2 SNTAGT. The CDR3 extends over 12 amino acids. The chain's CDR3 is CASRTVAQPQHF.

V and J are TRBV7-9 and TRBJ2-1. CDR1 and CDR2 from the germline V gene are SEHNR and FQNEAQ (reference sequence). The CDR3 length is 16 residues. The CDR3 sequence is CASSRPTGGSYNEQFF.

The CDR3 sequence: CASSHKTGGNGNTIYF. The chain uses TRBV5-1 and TRBJ1-3; the TCRdb call, TRBD1, lacks DNA for checking. This CDR3 has 16 residues. CDR1 and CDR2 from the germline V gene are SGHRS and YFSETQ. The full variable domain, rest sourced from reference TRBV5-1 and TRBJ1-3, is KAGVTQTPRYLIKTRGQQVTLSCSPISGHRSVSWYQQTPGQGLQFLFEYFSETQRNKGNFPGRFSGRQFSNSRSEMNVSTLELGDSALYLCASSHKTGGNGNTIYFGEGSWLTVV.

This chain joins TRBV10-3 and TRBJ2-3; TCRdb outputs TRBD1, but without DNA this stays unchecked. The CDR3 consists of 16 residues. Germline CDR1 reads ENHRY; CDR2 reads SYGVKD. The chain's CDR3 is CAISFKPGQRTDTQYF.

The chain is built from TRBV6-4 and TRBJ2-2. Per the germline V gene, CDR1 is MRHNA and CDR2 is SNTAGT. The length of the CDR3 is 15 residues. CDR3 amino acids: CASSDSTEDTGELFF.

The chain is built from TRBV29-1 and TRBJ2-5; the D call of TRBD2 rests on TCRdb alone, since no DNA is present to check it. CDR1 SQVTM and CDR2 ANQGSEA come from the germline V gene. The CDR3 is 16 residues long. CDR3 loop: CSVEGTSGDIQETQYF.

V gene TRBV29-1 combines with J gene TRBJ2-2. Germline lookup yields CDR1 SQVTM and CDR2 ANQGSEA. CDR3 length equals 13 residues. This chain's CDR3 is CSVDAGMSGELFF.

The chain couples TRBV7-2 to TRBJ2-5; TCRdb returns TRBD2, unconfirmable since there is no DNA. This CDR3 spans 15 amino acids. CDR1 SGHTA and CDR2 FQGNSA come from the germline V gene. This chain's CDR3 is CASSEPTSGEETQYF.

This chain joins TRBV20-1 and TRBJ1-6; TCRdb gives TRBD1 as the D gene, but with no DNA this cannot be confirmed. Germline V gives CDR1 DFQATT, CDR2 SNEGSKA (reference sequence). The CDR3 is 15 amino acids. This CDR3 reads CSARPGVQGGSPLHF.

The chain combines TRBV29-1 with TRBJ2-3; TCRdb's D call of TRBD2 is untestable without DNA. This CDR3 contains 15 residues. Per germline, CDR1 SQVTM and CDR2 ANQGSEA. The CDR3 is CSALGLAGGPDTQYF.

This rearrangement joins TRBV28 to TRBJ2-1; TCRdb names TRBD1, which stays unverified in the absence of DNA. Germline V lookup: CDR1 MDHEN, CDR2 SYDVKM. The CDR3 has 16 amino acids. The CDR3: CASSLWTGYSYNEQFF.

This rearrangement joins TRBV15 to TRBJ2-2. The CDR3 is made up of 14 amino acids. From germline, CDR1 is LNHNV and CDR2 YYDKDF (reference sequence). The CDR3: CATSRAGNTGELFF.

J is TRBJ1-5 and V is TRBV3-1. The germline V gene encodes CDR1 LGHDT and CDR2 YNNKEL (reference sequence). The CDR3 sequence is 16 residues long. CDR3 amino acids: CASSQDPNLGNQPQHF.

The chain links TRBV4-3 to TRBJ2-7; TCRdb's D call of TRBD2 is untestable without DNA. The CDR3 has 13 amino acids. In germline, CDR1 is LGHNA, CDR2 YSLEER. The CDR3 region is CASSQGGGYEQYF.

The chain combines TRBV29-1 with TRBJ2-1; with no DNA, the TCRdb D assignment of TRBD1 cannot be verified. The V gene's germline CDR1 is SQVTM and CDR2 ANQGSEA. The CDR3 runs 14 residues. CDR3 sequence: CSVEEAGRGSEQFF.

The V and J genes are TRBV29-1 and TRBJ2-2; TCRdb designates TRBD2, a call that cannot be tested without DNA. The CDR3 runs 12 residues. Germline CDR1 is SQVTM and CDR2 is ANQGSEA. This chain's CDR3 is CSAPGLTGELFF.

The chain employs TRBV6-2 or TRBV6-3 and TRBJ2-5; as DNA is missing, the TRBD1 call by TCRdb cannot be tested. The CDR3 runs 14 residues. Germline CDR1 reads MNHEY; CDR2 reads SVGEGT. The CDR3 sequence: CASSGQGAFETQYF.

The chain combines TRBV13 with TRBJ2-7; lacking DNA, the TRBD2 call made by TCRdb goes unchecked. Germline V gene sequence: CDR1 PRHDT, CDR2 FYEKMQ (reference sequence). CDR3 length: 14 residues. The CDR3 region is CASSATSGMGEQYF.

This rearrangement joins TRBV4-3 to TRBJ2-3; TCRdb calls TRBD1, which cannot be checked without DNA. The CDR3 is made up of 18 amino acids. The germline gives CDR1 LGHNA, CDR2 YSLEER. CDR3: CASSQEGGGGRSTDTQYF.

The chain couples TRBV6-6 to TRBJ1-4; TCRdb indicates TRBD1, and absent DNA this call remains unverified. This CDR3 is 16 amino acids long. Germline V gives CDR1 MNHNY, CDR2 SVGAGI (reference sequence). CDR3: CASSYLRDRTNEKLFF.

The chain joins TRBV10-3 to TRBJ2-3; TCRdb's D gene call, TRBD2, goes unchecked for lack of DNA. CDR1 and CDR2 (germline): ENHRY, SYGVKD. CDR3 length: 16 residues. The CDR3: CAISEFTGPGSDTQYF.

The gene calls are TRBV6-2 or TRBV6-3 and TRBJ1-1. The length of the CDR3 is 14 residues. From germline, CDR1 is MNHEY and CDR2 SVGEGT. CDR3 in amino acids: CASSYTEEGTEAFF.